This TCR beta chain is from a study of multiple sclerosis patients with progressive multifocal leukoencephalopathy. Study-wide findings and caveats: Clones expanded at PML were already present before and during natalizumab.

Spiked into each PCR were synthetic inline TR CDR3 controls of all V-J pairings. Only in-frame clones appear in the TCRdb table, and some are missing; sequencing was by immunoSEQ multiplex PCR. In the table there are over 25,000 clones, less than 90% of which are singletons. Specified time point: time of PML onset. Between 16 and 56 months of natalizumab therapy passed before PML developed in these natalizumab-treated patients. T3 refers to blood collected at the onset of PML. Germline values: CDR1 SEHNR, CDR2 FQNEAQ (reference sequence). Trimming stripped 2 bases from V and 0 bases from J, with 7 bases between. The CDR3 sequence is 15 residues long. Comment on this clone: Its target is unknown.

The starting material was PBMCs, obtained from a patient treated with natalizumab. The TCR comes from a human donor with progressive multifocal leukoencephalopathy. J is TRBJ1-4 and V is TRBV7-9; D ambiguous. Here the CDR3 DNA reads TGTGCCAGCAGCTTAATCCCCGCAACTAATGAAAAACTGTTTTTT. It encodes CASSLIPATNEKLFF.